This T cell receptor (beta chain) was recovered during a study of cytomegalovirus exposure and HLA in healthy donors. Details on this clone: The germline gene is not matched at one end of the junction; a read error may be the cause.

The PCR had 60 Vbeta and 13 Jbeta primers. The authors' processing: An analysis performed later counted 60 million to 90 million unique TCR beta chains (approximately 10 million of them shared). This table comes from immunoSEQ multiplex PCR, and its TCRdb copy is limited to in-frame clones, with some not included. V, J and clone size are those of that table, while D and trimming were read from the DNA. Of some 210,000 clones in the sample, approximately 80% were seen once. CDR1 and CDR2 from the germline V gene are MRHNA and SNTAGT. The CDR3 extends over 13 amino acids. This chain links TRBV6-4 with TRBJ1-1; 7 bases are shared with TRBD1. Sample: PBMCs. This clonotype was obtained from a male donor in good health and CMV-seronegative. Written as DNA, the CDR3 is TGTACCAGCAGCGAGGGGGCCGGCACTGAAGCTTTCTTT. Its translation: CTSSEGAGTEAFF.